This paragraph covers one TCR beta chain sequence. This record belongs to a study of low-dose radiotherapy and immunotherapy resistance in tumors. The wider study: Aspirin was administered orally at 300 mg daily for four cycles, commencing on cycle 1 day 1.

Priming of first-strand cDNA relied on TRAV- and TRBV-specific primers (covering alpha and beta chains). TCR amplification ran about 20 PCR cycles using constant-region and V-primer adapter primers. The mRNA that was isolated underwent amplification by in vitro transcription. TCRdb ran MiXCR on the reads and lists one entry per CDR3 protein. Found here are around 9,800 distinct CDR3 sequences, approximately 77% of them singletons; the top ten hold about 1.5%. Donors received nivolumab, ipilimumab, aspirin, low-dose cyclophosphamide and low-dose radiotherapy. Each patient who was eligible had an advanced solid tumor with no tumor-infiltrating lymphocytes. Germline loops: CDR1 MDHEN, CDR2 SYDVKM. The CDR3 sequence is 15 residues long. The junction had 9 bases not matched to a gene; V was cut back by 5 bases and J by 5 bases.

The genes are TRBV28 and TRBJ2-3; TRBD2 matches at 8 bases. The origin of this receptor is a human donor with advanced metastatic prostate, ovarian, gallbladder or colorectal cancer (not recorded which). This table probably holds off-target reads from a library built for another chain. Here the CDR3 reads CASSRERESGDTQYF. For the CDR3, the DNA is TGTGCCAGCAGTCGGGAGCGGGAGTCAGGAGATACGCAGTATTTT.